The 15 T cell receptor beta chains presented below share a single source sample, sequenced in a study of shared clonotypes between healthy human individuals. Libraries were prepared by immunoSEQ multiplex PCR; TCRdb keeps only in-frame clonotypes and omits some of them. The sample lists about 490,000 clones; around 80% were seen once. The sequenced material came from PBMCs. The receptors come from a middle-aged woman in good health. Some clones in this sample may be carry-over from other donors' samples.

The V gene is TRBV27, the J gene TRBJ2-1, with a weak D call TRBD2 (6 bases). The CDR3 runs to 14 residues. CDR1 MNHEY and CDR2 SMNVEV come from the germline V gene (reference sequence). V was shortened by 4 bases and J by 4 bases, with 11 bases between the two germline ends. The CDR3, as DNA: TGTGCCAGCAGTTCCCGGGAGAGGTACAATGAGCAGTTCTTC. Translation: CASSSRERYNEQFF.

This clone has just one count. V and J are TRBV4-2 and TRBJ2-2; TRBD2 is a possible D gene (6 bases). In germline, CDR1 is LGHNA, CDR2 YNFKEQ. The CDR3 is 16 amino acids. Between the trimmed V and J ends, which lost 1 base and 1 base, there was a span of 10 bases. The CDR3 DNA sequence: TGTGCCAGCAGCCAAGGGGGACTTAAGAACACCGGGGAGCTGTTTTTT. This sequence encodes CASSQGGLKNTGELFF.

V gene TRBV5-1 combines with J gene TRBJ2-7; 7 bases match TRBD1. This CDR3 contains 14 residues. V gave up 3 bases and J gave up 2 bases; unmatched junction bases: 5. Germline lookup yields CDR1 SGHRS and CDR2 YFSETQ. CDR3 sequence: CASSSDRLPYEQYF. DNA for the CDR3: TGCGCCAGCAGCTCGGACAGGCTCCCCTACGAGCAGTACTTC.

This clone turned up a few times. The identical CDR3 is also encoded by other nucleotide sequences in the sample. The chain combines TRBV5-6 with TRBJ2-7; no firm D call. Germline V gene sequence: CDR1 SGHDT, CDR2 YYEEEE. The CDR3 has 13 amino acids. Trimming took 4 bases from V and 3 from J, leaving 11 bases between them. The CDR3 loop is CASSAGLGYEQYF. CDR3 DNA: TGTGCCAGCAGCGCAGGCTTGGGCTACGAGCAGTACTTC. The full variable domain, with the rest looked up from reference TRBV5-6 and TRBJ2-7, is DAGVTQSPTHLIKTRGQQVTLRCSPKSGHDTVSWYQQALGQGPQFIFQYYEEEERQRGNFPDRFSGHQFPNYSSELNVNALLLGDSALYLCASSAGLGYEQYFGPGTRLTVT.

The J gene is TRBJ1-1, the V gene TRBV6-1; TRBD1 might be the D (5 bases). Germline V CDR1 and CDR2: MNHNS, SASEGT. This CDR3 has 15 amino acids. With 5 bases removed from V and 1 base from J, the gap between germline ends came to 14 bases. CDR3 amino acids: CASSKPWGGNTEAFF. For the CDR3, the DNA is TGTGCCAGCAGTAAACCATGGGGGGGGAACACTGAAGCTTTCTTT.

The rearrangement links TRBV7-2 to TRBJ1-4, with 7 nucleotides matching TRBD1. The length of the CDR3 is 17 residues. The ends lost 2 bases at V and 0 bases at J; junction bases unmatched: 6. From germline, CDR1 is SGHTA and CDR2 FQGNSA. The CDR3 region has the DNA TGTGCCAGCAGCTTAAGGGGACAGCCGTCAACTAATGAAAAACTGTTTTTT. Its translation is CASSLRGQPSTNEKLFF.

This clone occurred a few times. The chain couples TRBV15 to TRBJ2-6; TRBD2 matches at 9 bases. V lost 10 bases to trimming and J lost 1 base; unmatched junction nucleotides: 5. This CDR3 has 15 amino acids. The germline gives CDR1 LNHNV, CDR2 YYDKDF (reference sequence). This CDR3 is CASSSGTSGANVLTF. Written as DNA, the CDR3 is TGTGCCAGCTCTAGCGGGACTTCTGGGGCCAACGTCCTGACTTTC.

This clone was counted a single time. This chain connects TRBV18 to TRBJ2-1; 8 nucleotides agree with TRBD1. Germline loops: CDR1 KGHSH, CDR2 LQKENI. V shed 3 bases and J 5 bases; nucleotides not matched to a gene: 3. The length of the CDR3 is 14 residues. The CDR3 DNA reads TGTGCCAGCTCACCGGGACAGGAAAACAATGAGCAGTTCTTC. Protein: CASSPGQENNEQFF.

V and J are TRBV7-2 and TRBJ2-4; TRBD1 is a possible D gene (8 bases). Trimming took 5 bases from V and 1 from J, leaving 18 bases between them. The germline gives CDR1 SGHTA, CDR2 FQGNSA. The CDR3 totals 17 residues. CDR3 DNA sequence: TGTGCCAGCAGCATCAGGGGGCCCGGGGGGGCCAAAAACATTCAGTACTTC. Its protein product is CASSIRGPGGAKNIQYF. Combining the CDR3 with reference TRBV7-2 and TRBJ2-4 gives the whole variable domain GAGVSQSPSNKVTEKGKDVELRCDPISGHTALYWYRQSLGQGLEFLIYFQGNSAPDKSGLPSDRFSAERTGGSVSTLTIQRTQQEDSAVYLCASSIRGPGGAKNIQYFGAGTRLSVL.

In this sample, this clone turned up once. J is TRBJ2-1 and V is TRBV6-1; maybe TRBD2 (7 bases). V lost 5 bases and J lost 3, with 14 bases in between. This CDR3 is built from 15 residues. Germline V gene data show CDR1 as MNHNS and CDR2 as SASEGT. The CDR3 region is CASSWGGRSYNEQFF. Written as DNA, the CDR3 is TGTGCCAGCAGTTGGGGGGGCCGGAGCTACAATGAGCAGTTCTTC.

The CDR3 DNA sequence: TGTGCCAGCTCACCCTACAGGGGATCGGCCGGGGAGCTGTTTTTT. Translated, it gives CASSPYRGSAGELFF. The chain is built from TRBV18 and TRBJ2-2; 7 bases fit TRBD1. CDR3 size: 15 residues. V trimming: 3 bases; J trimming: 6 bases; junction bases outside the gene matches: 7. Germline V CDR1 and CDR2: KGHSH, LQKENI.

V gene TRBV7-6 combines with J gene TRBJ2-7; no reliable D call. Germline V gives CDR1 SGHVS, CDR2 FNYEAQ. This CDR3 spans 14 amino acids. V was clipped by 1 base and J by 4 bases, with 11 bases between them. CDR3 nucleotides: TGTGCCAGCAGCTTAGGACAAGCCTTTTACGAGCAGTACTTC. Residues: CASSLGQAFYEQYF.

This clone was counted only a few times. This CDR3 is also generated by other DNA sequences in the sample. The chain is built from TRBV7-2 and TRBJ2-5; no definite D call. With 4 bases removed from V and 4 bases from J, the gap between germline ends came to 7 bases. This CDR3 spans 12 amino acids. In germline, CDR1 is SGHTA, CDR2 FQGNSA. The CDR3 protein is CASSSTGETQYF. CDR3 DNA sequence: TGTGCCAGCAGCTCGACCGGAGAGACCCAGTACTTC.

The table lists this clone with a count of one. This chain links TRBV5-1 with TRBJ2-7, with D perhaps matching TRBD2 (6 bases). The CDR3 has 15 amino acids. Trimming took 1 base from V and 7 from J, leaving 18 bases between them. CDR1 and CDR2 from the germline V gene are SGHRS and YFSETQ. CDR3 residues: CASSLKAGPVGEQYF. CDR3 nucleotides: TGCGCCAGCAGCTTGAAGGCGGGGCCGGTAGGGGAGCAGTACTTC.

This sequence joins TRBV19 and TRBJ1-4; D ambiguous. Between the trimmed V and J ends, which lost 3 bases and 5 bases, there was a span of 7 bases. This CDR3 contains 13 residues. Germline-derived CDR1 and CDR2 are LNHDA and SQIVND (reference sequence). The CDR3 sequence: CASSIGENEKLFF. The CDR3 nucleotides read TGTGCCAGTAGTATCGGCGAGAATGAAAAACTGTTTTTT.